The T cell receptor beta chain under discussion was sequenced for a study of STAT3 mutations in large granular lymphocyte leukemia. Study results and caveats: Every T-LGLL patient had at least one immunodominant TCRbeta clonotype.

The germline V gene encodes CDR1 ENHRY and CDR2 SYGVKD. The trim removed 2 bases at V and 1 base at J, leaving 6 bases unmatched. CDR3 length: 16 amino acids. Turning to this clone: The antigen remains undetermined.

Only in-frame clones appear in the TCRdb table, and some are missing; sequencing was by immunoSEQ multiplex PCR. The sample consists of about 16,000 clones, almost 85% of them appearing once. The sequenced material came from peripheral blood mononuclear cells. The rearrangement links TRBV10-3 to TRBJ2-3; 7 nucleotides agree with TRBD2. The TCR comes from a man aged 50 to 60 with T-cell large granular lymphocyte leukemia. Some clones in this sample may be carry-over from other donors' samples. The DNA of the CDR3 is TGTGCCATCAGTGAGGGCCCGGGGGGAGGCACAGATACGCAGTATTTT. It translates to CAISEGPGGGTDTQYF.